The present entry profiles one T cell receptor (beta chain) with its context. Its binding antigen is unknown. No base-level quality is on record; no much larger clone is a single base apart. The data were taken from a study of regulatory T cells in long-lasting Graves disease (dated by TCRdb to the early 2020s). Study-wide context: To count as having persistent Graves' disease, a patient had to have received antithyroid drug treatment for over 5 years with TSH receptor autoantibodies remaining persistently positive. The study took place in China and was registered as a clinical trial. A total of some 35 samples underwent TCR sequencing, from about 13 patients with persistent Graves' disease and 20 or so patients with newly diagnosed Graves' disease. On average, persistent Graves' disease patients in the clinical cohort had been on antithyroid drugs for around ten years. Peripheral blood TCR sequencing and RNA sequencing compared persistent Graves' disease patients with newly diagnosed Graves' disease patients.

Overall results and qualifications from the work: The small sample size was acknowledged by the authors as a limitation that may reduce accuracy. Only peripheral blood was studied, because thyroid tissue, the primary lesion, was inaccessible. Persistent disease showed preferential use of TRBV28, TRBJ1-2 and TRBJ2-5, whereas newly diagnosed disease favored TRBV20-1 and TRBJ2-1. Compared with newly diagnosed patients, persistent Graves' disease patients had lower TCR Shannon entropy and fewer highly expanded clones, which suggests clonal expansion. Only the TCR beta chain was sequenced and analyzed. More public clonotypes were shared among persistent patients (fewer than 3,000) than among newly diagnosed patients (roughly 1,000).

This specimen's time point label, interpreted: persistent/refractory GD, antithyroid drugs over 5 years with positive TRAb. For both TCR sequencing and RNA sequencing, RNA was extracted from PBMCs in TRIzol. The diagnosis of Graves' disease was made according to American Thyroid Association guidelines. Patients for the study were recruited at an endocrinology department in Xi'an, China. Each patient gave approximately 9.7 milliliters of peripheral blood, collected in an EDTA anticoagulant tube. Ficoll Paque Plus density gradient separation was used to isolate PBMCs, and no further T cell sorting was performed. An Agilent 2100 Bioanalyzer and agarose gel were used to assess RNA quality, and a NanoDrop 2000 was used to measure RNA concentration. The library was prepared using multiplex PCR. Sequencing relied on an Illumina HiSeq 4000. To build TCR beta libraries, CDR3 regions were amplified by Arm-PCR using iRepertoire HTBI primers. Gel purification was performed on PCR products prior to sequencing. The published analysis was carried out like this. Across samples, roughly 60 TRBV and 12 to 15 TRBJ segments were identified and used for gene usage analysis of CDR3 amino acid clonotypes. COPE and FqMerger were used to merge the filtered high-quality paired reads into contigs. BLAST was used to align contigs to IMGT TRBV, TRBD and TRBJ reference genes, with CDR3 defined following IMGT. Clonotypes above 0.1% frequency were classified as highly expanded clones. Shannon entropy served as the measure of repertoire diversity, while the Gini coefficient captured V-J evenness. Public clonotypes were defined as clonotypes shared by more than one individual. The raw public data were reprocessed by TCRdb itself: fastp quality trimming at Q25, MiXCR clonotype calling, in-frame beta chains only. Identical CDR3 protein sequences are pooled into one entry, listed with their most common genes and DNA. These V and J calls are TCRdb output, not the study's own analysis. The sample table contains about 400,000 distinct CDR3 sequences; only one count was recorded for less than 25% of them. The ten top clones hold around 20% of the sample.

Deletion took 0 bases off V and 4 bases off J, with a span of 13 bases between the germline ends. Taken from cysteine to phenylalanine, the CDR3 has 15 residues. The sequence is cut down to CDR3 DNA, 45 bases in frame from base 1. CDR1 and CDR2 (DFQATT, SNEGSKA) derive from the germline V gene (reference sequence). Sequencing was performed on peripheral blood mononuclear cells (PBMCs), taken when the disease was refractory, from a patient treated with antithyroid drugs. Rearrangement joined TRBV20-1 to TRBJ1-5, with no confident D gene call. The sequence came from a female donor with Graves disease. Here is the DNA: TGCAGTGCTAGAGATCTGCTCGGAAATAATCAGCCCCAGCATTTT. This encodes CSARDLLGNNQPQHF.